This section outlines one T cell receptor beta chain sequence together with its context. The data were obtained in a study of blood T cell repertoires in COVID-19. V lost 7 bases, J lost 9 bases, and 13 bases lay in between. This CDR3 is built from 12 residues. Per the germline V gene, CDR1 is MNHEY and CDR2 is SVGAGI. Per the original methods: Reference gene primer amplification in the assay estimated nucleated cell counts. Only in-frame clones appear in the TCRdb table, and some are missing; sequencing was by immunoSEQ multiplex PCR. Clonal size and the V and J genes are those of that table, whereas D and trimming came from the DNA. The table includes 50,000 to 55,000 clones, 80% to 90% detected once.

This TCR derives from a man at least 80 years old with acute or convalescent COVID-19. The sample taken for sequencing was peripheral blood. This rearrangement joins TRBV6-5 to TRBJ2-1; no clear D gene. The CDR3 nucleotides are TGTGCCAGCAATATAAACAGTCCTGAGCAGTTCTTC. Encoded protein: CASNINSPEQFF.